A selection of T cell receptor beta chains follows, all from one sample in a study of T cells after yellow fever vaccination. From the 5' RACE reads, TCRdb called clonotypes with MiXCR, one entry per CDR3 protein. There are under 400,000 distinct CDR3 sequences in the sample; 9.5% to 15% occur only once, and roughly 3% lies in the top ten. This specimen was CD4+ T cells sorted from PBMCs, taken 15 days after the yellow fever booster vaccination. The origin of the receptors is a man younger than 35 who received the YFV17D yellow fever vaccine. Each CDR3 is given with its conserved first and last residue. D genes are given only for firm matches. Some rows mark clone size as missing; the rest say once, few, many or name a class of expanded clone.

many	TRBV19	TRBJ1-5	NA	CASSLDRDQPQHF	TGTGCCAGTAGTCTTGACAGAGATCAGCCCCAGCATTTT
NA	TRBV6-2/TRBV6-3	TRBJ2-1	NA	CASSQGQLGQFF	TGTGCCAGCAGTCAGGGGCAGTTGGGGCAGTTCTTC
few	TRBV29-1	TRBJ2-1	NA	CSVGRLALFDEQFF	TGCAGCGTTGGTAGGTTGGCACTTTTCGATGAGCAGTTCTTC
many	TRBV29-1	TRBJ2-1	TRBD1	CSVGDRGSYNEQFF	TGCAGCGTTGGGGACAGGGGCTCCTACAATGAGCAGTTCTTC
few	TRBV7-3	TRBJ2-3	NA	CASSLNAQGTDTQYF	TGTGCCAGCAGCTTAAACGCTCAGGGGACAGATACGCAGTATTTT
many	TRBV7-2	TRBJ2-5	TRBD1	CASSSTGSQETQYF	TGTGCCAGCAGCTCGACAGGGTCCCAAGAGACCCAGTACTTC
NA	TRBV11-2	TRBJ2-3	NA	CASSLDTQDHF	TGTGCCAGCAGCTTAGATACTCAGGACCATTTT
NA	TRBV20-1	TRBJ2-3	NA	CSARVRPSDTQYF	TGCAGTGCTAGAGTGAGGCCCTCCGATACGCAGTATTTT
NA	TRBV4-1	TRBJ2-3	NA	CASSRELTQYF	TGCGCCAGCAGCCGAGAACTTACGCAGTATTTT
many	TRBV5-1	TRBJ2-7	NA	CASGVYEQYF	TGCGCCAGCGGAGTATACGAGCAGTACTTC
NA	TRBV24-1	TRBJ1-4	NA	CATSSGRRGATNEKLFF	TGTGCCACCAGTTCGGGACGTAGGGGGGCAACTAATGAAAAACTGTTTTTT
few	TRBV7-9	TRBJ2-6	NA	CASGVSGLNSGANVLTF	TGTGCCAGCGGGGTAAGCGGCCTTAACTCTGGGGCCAACGTCCTGACTTTC
few	TRBV29-1	TRBJ2-3	NA	CSVEDSTDTQYF	TGCAGCGTTGAAGACAGCACAGATACGCAGTATTTT
NA	TRBV7-7	TRBJ2-3	NA	CASSGTVGTDTQYF	TGTGCCAGCAGCGGAACGGTGGGCACAGATACGCAGTATTTT
NA	TRBV3-1	TRBJ2-2	NA	CASSYRSANTGELFF	TGTGCCAGCAGCTACAGGAGCGCGAACACCGGGGAGCTGTTTTTT
NA	TRBV5-1	TRBJ2-1	TRBD2	CASSQRLAGGDLEKQFF	TGCGCCAGCAGCCAAAGACTAGCGGGGGGAGACTTGGAAAAGCAGTTCTTC
NA	TRBV6-5	TRBJ2-3	TRBD2	CASSYPRGREGANTQYF	TGTGCCAGCAGTTACCCCCGAGGCAGGGAGGGAGCAAATACGCAGTATTTT
NA	TRBV5-1	TRBJ2-2	NA	CASSPSRELFF	TGCGCCAGCAGCCCCAGCAGGGAGCTGTTTTTT
NA	TRBV5-1	TRBJ2-2	NA	CASSFLPQRGNTGELFF	TGCGCCAGCAGCTTTCTACCACAACGGGGCAACACCGGGGAGCTGTTTTTT
many	TRBV9	TRBJ2-1	NA	CASSLTSGLFYNEQFF	TGTGCCAGCAGCCTGACGTCGGGCCTCTTTTACAATGAGCAGTTCTTC
NA	TRBV18	TRBJ1-5	NA	CASSPTRAGSLQNQPQHF	TGTGCCAGCTCACCAACCCGGGCAGGTTCCTTACAAAATCAGCCCCAGCATTTT
many	TRBV11-2	TRBJ2-3	TRBD2	CASSQTSGGVTDTQYF	TGTGCCAGCAGCCAGACTAGCGGGGGGGTCACAGATACGCAGTATTTT
NA	TRBV10-3	TRBJ1-3	NA	CAISYRKNSGNTIYF	TGTGCCATCAGTTACAGGAAAAACTCTGGAAACACCATATATTTT
many	TRBV20-1	TRBJ2-4	NA	CSVPTSKNIQYF	TGCAGTGTTCCGACTAGCAAAAACATTCAGTACTTC
few	TRBV7-2	TRBJ2-1	TRBD2	CASSFISGDYNEQFF	TGTGCCAGCAGCTTTATTAGCGGGGACTACAATGAGCAGTTCTTC
many	TRBV6-2/TRBV6-3	TRBJ2-1	TRBD2	CATEVGTNNEQFF	TGTGCTACAGAGGTGGGGACTAACAATGAGCAGTTCTTC
many	TRBV5-4	TRBJ2-7	NA	CASSRDRGEQYF	TGTGCCAGCAGCCGGGACCGAGGCGAGCAGTACTTC
few	TRBV10-3	TRBJ2-5	TRBD1	CAIGQGGETQYF	TGTGCCATCGGACAGGGCGGGGAGACCCAGTACTTC
few	TRBV12-3/TRBV12-4	TRBJ1-1	NA	CANPGLQGAAFF	TGTGCCAACCCGGGACTCCAAGGGGCGGCTTTCTTT
few	TRBV20-1	TRBJ1-2	NA	CSVTIRDIPLEGYTF	TGCAGTGTAACGATCCGGGACATCCCTCTCGAAGGCTACACCTTC
few	TRBV2	TRBJ1-1	NA	CASRLGHPNTEAFF	TGTGCCAGCAGGTTAGGACACCCGAACACTGAAGCTTTCTTT
NA	TRBV7-9	TRBJ1-4	NA	CASSSVSEKLFF	TGTGCCAGCAGCTCAGTATCAGAAAAACTGTTTTTT
NA	TRBV28	TRBJ2-2	NA	CASSLRAAFNTGELFF	TGTGCCAGCAGTTTAAGGGCAGCATTCAACACCGGGGAGCTGTTTTTT
few	TRBV2	TRBJ2-2	NA	CASSESGAHTGELFF	TGTGCCAGCAGTGAGTCGGGGGCGCACACCGGGGAGCTGTTTTTT
few	TRBV5-1	TRBJ1-6	TRBD1	CASSFTGDSYNSPLHF	TGCGCCAGCAGCTTCACAGGGGACTCCTATAATTCACCCCTCCACTTT
many	TRBV12-3/TRBV12-4	TRBJ2-5	TRBD2	CASRPTGRGDSVSQYF	TGTGCCAGTAGACCAACCGGGCGGGGGGACTCGGTGTCCCAGTACTTC
few	TRBV6-5	TRBJ2-7	TRBD1	CASSYSAGGSYEQYF	TGTGCCAGCAGTTACTCGGCAGGGGGCTCCTACGAGCAGTACTTC
many	TRBV29-1	TRBJ2-5	NA	CSVGVGGPYQETQYF	TGCAGCGTTGGGGTAGGGGGGCCGTACCAAGAGACCCAGTACTTC
NA	TRBV4-3	TRBJ1-2	TRBD1	CASSQGQGANYGYTF	TGCGCCAGCAGCCAAGGACAGGGGGCGAACTATGGCTACACCTTC
NA	TRBV7-8	TRBJ1-1	TRBD1	CASSPDRVGTEAFF	TGTGCCAGCAGTCCGGACAGGGTGGGCACTGAAGCTTTCTTT
few	TRBV7-2	TRBJ2-3	NA	CASSGLDSTDTQYF	TGTGCCAGCAGCGGATTGGACAGCACAGATACGCAGTATTTT
NA	TRBV2	TRBJ1-2	NA	CASTPSYVGYTF	TGTGCCAGCACTCCCAGCTATGTCGGCTACACCTTC
few	TRBV10-3	TRBJ2-2	NA	CAIIGQPNTGELFF	TGTGCCATCATTGGGCAGCCGAACACCGGGGAGCTGTTTTTT
few	TRBV4-1	TRBJ2-7	TRBD2	CASSQRVLAGYEQYF	TGCGCCAGCAGCCAGAGGGTACTAGCGGGCTACGAGCAGTACTTC
many	TRBV6-2/TRBV6-3	TRBJ1-2	NA	CASKQSGYGYTF	TGTGCCAGCAAGCAATCAGGGTATGGCTACACCTTC
NA	TRBV6-5	TRBJ1-1	TRBD1	CASSPAGGSNTEAFF	TGTGCCAGCAGTCCGGCAGGGGGCTCGAACACTGAAGCTTTCTTT
many	TRBV5-1	TRBJ1-4	TRBD1	CASSMGTADEKLFF	TGCGCCAGCAGTATGGGGACAGCGGATGAAAAACTGTTTTTT
few	TRBV28	TRBJ2-5	NA	CASSPRDLRRETQYF	TGTGCCAGCAGCCCTCGGGACTTACGGAGAGAGACCCAGTACTTC
NA	TRBV15	TRBJ2-5	NA	CATSRDPGEETQYF	TGTGCCACCAGCAGAGACCCGGGGGAAGAGACCCAGTACTTC
many	TRBV4-3	TRBJ1-3	NA	CASSQDQSWASGNTIYF	TGCGCCAGCAGCCAAGATCAGTCCTGGGCGTCTGGAAACACCATATATTTT
many	TRBV29-1	TRBJ2-2	TRBD1	CSATTGLTGELFF	TGCAGCGCGACGACAGGGCTAACCGGGGAGCTGTTTTTT